The 6 T cell receptor beta chains given below trace back to one sample, sequenced in a study of blood T cell repertoires in COVID-19. Clones were read by immunoSEQ multiplex PCR, and TCRdb kept only the in-frame ones, dropping some. The repertoire holds approximately 390,000 clones, 87% seen once, with 10% in the top ten. Sequencing was done on a sample of PBMCs or T cells enriched from blood (not recorded which). The origin of the receptors is a woman aged 50 to 65 who had recovered from COVID-19.

J is TRBJ2-1 and V is TRBV4-2, with D possibly matching TRBD2 (6 bases). There are 14 residues in the CDR3. V was trimmed by 3 bases and J by 15 bases, leaving 21 bases between them. Germline V CDR1 and CDR2: LGHNA, YNFKEQ. CDR3 DNA: TGTGCCAGCAGCCAGGGCATGCCCGGGACTCGACTGTTCTTC. Its translation: CASSQGMPGTRLFF.

The rearrangement joins TRBV28 to TRBJ1-2, with 12 positions matching TRBD1. The germline gives CDR1 MDHEN, CDR2 SYDVKM. The length of the CDR3 is 13 residues. Trimming took 8 bases from V and 7 from J; bases not matched to a gene: 5. The CDR3 coding sequence is TGTGCCAGCTGGGGGACAGGGGGCTTTGGCTACACCTTC. Protein sequence: CASWGTGGFGYTF.

Note on this clone: Additional DNA sequences in this sample encode the identical CDR3. CDR3 in DNA: TGTGCCAGCAGCCTGGAGTATGGCTACACCTTC. It is translated as CASSLEYGYTF. The rearrangement joins TRBV28 to TRBJ1-2; D uncertain. The CDR3 covers 11 residues. V gave up 6 bases and J gave up 5 bases, with 7 bases separating them. The germline V gene encodes CDR1 MDHEN and CDR2 SYDVKM.

This chain connects TRBV7-9 to TRBJ1-3; tentative D call: TRBD1 (6 bases). Germline assignment: CDR1 SEHNR and CDR2 FQNEAQ (reference sequence). The CDR3 loop spans 14 amino acids. The ends were cut back, 6 bases at V and 4 bases at J, with 13 bases in the middle. CDR3 nucleotide sequence: TGTGCCAGCAGATCAGGGGTGTGGGGAAACACCATATATTTT. It encodes CASRSGVWGNTIYF.

V is TRBV4-2 and J is TRBJ1-6, with a tentative D call TRBD1 (6 bases). Germline CDR1 is LGHNA and CDR2 is YNFKEQ. This CDR3 spans 17 amino acids. Between the trimmed V and J ends, which lost 5 bases and 0 bases, there was a span of 14 bases. This chain's CDR3 is CASSSTGRSSYNSPLHF. In DNA form, the CDR3 reads TGTGCCAGCAGCTCGACAGGCAGGAGCTCCTATAATTCACCCCTCCACTTT.

The chain employs TRBV11-1 and TRBJ1-1; TRBD1 aligns across 9 bases. CDR3 length equals 17 residues. After removal of 0 bases from V and 1 base from J, the junction contained 6 bases not matched to a gene. In germline, CDR1 is SGHAT, CDR2 FQDESV (reference sequence). The DNA of the CDR3 is TGTGCCAGCAGCTTAGCCTTCGGGGGACAGGGGAACACTGAAGCTTTCTTT. Residues: CASSLAFGGQGNTEAFF.